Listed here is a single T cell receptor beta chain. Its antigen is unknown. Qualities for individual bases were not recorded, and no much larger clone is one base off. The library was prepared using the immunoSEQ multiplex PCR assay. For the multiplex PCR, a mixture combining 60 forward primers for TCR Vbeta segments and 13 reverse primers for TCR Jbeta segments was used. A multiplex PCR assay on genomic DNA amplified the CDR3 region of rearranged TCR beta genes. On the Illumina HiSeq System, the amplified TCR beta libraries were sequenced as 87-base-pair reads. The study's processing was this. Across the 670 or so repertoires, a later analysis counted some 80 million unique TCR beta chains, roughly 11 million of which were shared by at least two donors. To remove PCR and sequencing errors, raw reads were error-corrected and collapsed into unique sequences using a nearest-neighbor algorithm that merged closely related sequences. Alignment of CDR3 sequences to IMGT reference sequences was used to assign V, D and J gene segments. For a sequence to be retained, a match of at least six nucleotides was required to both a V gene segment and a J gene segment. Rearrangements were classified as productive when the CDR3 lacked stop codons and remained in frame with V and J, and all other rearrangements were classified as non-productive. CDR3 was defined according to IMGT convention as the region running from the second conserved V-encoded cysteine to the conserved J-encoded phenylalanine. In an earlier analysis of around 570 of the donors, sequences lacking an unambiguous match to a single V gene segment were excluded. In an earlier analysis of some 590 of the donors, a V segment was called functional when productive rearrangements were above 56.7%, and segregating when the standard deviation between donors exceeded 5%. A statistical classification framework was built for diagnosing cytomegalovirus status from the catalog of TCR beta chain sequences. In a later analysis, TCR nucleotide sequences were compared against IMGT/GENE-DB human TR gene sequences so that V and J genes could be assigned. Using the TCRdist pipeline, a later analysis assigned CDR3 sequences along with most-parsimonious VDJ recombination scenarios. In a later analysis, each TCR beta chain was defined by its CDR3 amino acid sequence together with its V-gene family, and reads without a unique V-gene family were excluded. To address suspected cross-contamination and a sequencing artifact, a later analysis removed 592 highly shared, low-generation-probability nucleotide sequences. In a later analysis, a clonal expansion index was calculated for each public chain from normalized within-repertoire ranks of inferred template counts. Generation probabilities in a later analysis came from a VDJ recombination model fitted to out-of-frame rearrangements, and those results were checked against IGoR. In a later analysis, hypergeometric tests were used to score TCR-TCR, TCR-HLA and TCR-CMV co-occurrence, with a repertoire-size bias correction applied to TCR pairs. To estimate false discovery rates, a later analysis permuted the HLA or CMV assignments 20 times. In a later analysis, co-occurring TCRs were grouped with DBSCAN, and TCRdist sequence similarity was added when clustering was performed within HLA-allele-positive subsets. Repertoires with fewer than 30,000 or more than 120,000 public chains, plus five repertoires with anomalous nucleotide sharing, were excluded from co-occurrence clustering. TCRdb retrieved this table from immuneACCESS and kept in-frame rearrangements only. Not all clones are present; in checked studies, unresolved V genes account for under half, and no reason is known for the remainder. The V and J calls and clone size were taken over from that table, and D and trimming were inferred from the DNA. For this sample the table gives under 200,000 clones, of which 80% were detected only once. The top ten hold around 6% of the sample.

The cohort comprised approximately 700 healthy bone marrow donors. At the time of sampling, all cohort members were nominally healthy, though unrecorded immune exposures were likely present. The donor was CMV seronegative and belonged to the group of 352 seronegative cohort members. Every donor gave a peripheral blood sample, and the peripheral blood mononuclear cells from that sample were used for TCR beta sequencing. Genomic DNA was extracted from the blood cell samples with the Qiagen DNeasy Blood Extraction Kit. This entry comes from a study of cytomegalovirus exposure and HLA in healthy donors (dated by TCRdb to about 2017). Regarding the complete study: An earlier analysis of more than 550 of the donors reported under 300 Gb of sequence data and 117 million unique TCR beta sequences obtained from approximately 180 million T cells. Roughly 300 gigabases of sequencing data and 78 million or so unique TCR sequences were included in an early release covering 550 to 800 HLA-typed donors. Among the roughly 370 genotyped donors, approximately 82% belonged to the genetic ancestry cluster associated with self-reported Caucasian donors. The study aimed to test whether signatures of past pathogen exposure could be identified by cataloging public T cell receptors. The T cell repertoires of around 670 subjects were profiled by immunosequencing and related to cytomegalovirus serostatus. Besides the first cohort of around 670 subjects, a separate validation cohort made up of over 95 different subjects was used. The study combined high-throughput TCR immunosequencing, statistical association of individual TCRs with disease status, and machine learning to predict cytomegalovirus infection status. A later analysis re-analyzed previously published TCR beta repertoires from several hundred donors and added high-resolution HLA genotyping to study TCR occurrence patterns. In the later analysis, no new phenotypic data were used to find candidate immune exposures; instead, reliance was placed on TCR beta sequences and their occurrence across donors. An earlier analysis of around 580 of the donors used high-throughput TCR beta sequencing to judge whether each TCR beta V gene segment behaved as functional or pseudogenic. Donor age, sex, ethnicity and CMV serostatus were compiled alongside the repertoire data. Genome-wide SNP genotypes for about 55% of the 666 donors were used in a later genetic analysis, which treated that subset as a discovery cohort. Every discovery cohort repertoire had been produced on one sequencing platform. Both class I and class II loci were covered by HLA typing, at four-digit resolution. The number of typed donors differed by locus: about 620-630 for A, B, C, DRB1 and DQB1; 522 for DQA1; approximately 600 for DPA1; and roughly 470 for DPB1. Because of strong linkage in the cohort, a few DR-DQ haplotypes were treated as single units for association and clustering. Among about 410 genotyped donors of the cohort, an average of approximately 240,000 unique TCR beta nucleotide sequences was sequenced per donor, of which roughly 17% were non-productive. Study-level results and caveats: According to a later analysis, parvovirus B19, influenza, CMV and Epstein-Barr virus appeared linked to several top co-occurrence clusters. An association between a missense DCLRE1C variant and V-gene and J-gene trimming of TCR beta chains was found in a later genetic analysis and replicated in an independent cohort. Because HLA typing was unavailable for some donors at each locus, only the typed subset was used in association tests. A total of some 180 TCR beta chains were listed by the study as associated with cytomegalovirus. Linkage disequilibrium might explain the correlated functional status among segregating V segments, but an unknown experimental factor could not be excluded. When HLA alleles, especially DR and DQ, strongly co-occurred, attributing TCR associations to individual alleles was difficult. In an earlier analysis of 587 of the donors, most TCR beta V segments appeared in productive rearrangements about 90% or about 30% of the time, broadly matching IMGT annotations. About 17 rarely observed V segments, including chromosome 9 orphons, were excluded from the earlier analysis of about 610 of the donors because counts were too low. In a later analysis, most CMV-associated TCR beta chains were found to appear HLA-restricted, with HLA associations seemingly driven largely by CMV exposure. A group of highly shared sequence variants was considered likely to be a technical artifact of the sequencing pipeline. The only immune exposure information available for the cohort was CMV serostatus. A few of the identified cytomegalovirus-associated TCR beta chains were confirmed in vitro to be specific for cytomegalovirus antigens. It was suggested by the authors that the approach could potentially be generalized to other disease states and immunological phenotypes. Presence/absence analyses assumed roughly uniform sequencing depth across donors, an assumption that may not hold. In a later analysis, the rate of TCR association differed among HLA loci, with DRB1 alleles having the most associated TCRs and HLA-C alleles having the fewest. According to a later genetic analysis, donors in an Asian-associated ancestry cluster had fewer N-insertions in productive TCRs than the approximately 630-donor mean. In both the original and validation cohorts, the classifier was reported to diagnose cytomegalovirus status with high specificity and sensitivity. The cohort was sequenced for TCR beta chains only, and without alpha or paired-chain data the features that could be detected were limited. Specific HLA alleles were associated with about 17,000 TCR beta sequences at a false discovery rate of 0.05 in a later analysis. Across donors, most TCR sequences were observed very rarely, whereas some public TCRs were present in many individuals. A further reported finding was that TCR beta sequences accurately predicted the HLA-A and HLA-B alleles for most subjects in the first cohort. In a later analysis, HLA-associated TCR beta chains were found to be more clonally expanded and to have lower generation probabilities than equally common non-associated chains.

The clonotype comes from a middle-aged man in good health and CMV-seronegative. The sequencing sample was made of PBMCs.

This receptor carries the CDR3 CASSVAGDRAHEQYF. The DNA sequence reads TGCGCCAGCAGCGTGGCTGGGGACAGGGCACACGAGCAGTACTTC. This chain joins TRBV5-1 to TRBJ2-5; TRBD1 matches 9 bases in the middle. The DNA end is a closer match to TRBJ2-7, so the J assignment may be wrong. From the cysteine through the phenylalanine, the CDR3 covers 15 amino acids. Left in the record is the CDR3 DNA by itself, 45 bases read in frame from the first base. The germline V gene supplies CDR1 SGHRS and CDR2 YFSETQ.